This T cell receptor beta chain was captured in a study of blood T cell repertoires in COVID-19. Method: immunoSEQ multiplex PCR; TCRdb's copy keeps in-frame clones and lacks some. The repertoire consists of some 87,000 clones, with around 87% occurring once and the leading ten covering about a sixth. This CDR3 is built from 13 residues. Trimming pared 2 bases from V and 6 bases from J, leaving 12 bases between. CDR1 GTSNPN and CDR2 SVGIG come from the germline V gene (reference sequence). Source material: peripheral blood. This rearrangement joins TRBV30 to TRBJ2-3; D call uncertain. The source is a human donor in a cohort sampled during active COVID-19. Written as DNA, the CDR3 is TGTGCCTGGAGTCGTGTCTTCCGGGATACGCAGTATTTT. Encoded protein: CAWSRVFRDTQYF. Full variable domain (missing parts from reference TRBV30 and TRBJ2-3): SQTIHQWPATLVQPVGSPLSLECTVEGTSNPNLYWYRQAAGRGLQLLFYSVGIGQISSEVPQNLSASRPQDRQFILSSKKLLLSDSGFYLCAWSRVFRDTQYFGPGTRLTVL.